This TCR beta chain comes out of a study of blood T cell repertoires in COVID-19. Study context: T cells, B-cell-depleted T cells, or PBMCs provided the cDNA or gDNA that served as material.

This study enrolled people aged about 18 to 100 from roughly 22 US geographic areas. Self-reported history from a screening survey and questionnaire set each donor's cohort. Resolution of symptoms, clearance, or two negative PCRs was present in recovered Cohort 3 donors. This CDR3 region has 15 residues. Germline trimming cut 4 bases from V and 7 bases from J; bases unmatched to any gene: 8. Germline CDR1 is LNHDA and CDR2 is SQIVND (reference sequence). The method was immunoSEQ multiplex PCR; TCRdb's version includes in-frame clones alone and lacks a portion of them. The repertoire holds roughly 190,000 clones, with roughly 87% as singletons.

Sequenced sample: PBMCs or T cells enriched from blood (not recorded which). This TCR derives from a young woman who had recovered from COVID-19. V gene TRBV19 combines with J gene TRBJ2-1; 9 positions match TRBD1. In nucleotides, the CDR3 is TGTGCCAGTAGTACTGGACAGGGGAGGGAAAATGAGCAGTTCTTC. It codes for CASSTGQGRENEQFF.